These 5 T cell receptor beta chains were sequenced from one sample in a study of shared clonotypes between healthy human individuals. Using immunoSEQ multiplex PCR, the repertoire was profiled, and TCRdb retains in-frame clones only, with some absent. The sample holds roughly 2 million clones, approximately 94% seen once. The sequencing sample was made of naive CD4+ T cells sorted from blood. Subset described: CD45RA+ positively selected. The receptors were gathered from a man between 18 and 35 years old in good health.

This chain uses TRBV18 with TRBJ2-1, with TRBD2 as a possible D gene (5 bases). Germline V gene lookup returns CDR1 KGHSH and CDR2 LQKENI. Trimming left V 2 bases short and J 8 bases short, with 10 bases between. The CDR3 runs 13 residues. This CDR3 is CASSPGPGDEQFF. DNA for the CDR3: TGTGCCAGCTCACCAGGACCCGGGGATGAGCAGTTCTTC.

The chain combines TRBV10-1 with TRBJ1-2; D unresolved. CDR3 length: 8 residues. The germline V gene encodes CDR1 WNHNN and CDR2 SYGVQD (reference sequence). Trimming removed 10 bases from V and 6 bases from J, with 3 bases in between. Written as DNA, the CDR3 is TGCGCCACCCATGGCTACACCTTC. Residues: CATHGYTF.

The genes are TRBV5-4 and TRBJ2-1; 9 bases align to TRBD2. With V trimmed by 0 bases and J by 1 base, 5 bases remained unmatched. CDR3 length equals 17 residues. Per germline, CDR1 SGHNT and CDR2 YYREEE (reference sequence). CDR3 in DNA: TGTGCCAGCAGCTTGGATAGCGGGGGTATGTCCTACAATGAGCAGTTCTTC. Protein sequence: CASSLDSGGMSYNEQFF. Full variable domain (remainder filled in from reference TRBV5-4 and TRBJ2-1): ETGVTQSPTHLIKTRGQQVTLRCSSQSGHNTVSWYQQALGQGPQFIFQYYREEENGRGNFPPRFSGLQFPNYSSELNVNALELDDSALYLCASSLDSGGMSYNEQFFGPGTRLTVL.

The chain uses TRBV7-9 and TRBJ1-1, with D hard to call. Looked up from germline, CDR1 is SEHNR and CDR2 is FQNEAQ (reference sequence). V was trimmed by 2 bases and J by 1 base, leaving 11 bases between them. There are 15 residues in the CDR3. The chain's CDR3 is CASSLILSGNTEAFF. The CDR3 region has the DNA TGTGCCAGCAGCTTAATACTTAGCGGGAACACTGAAGCTTTCTTT.

This clone has just one count. This chain joins TRBV6-1 and TRBJ1-1; a weak D match, TRBD1 (5 bases). Germline CDR1 and CDR2: MNHNS and SASEGT. The ends were cut back, 6 bases at V and 4 bases at J, with 18 bases in the middle. CDR3 size: 15 residues. DNA of the CDR3: TGTGCCAGCAGCCTTGGGGTCGCGGGGCTCACTGAAGCTTTCTTT. Translating it yields CASSLGVAGLTEAFF.